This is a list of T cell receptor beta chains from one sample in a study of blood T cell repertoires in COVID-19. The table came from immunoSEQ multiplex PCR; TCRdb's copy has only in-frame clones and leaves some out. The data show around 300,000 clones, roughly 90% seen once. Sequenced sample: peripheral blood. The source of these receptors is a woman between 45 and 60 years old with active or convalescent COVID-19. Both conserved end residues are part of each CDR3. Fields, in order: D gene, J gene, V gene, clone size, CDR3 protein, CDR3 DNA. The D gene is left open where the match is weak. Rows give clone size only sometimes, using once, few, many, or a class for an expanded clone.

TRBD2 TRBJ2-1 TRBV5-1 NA CASSFYSGTYNEQFF TGCGCCAGCAGCTTTTATAGCGGGACTTACAATGAGCAGTTCTTC
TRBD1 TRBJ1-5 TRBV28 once CASSSGQGSQSQPQHF TGTGCCAGCAGTTCCGGACAGGGGTCGCAAAGTCAGCCCCAGCATTTT
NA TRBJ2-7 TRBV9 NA CASSVDTVSYEQYF TGTGCCAGCAGCGTAGACACAGTCTCCTACGAGCAGTACTTC
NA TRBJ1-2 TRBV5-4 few CAGTNNRERGYTF TGTGCCGGCACCAATAACAGGGAACGAGGCTACACCTTC
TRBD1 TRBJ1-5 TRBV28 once CASSLPRTGGNQPQHF TGTGCCAGCAGTTTACCGAGGACAGGCGGCAATCAGCCCCAGCATTTT
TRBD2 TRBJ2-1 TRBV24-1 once CATSDKTSGLVNEQFF TGTGCCACCAGTGATAAGACTAGCGGACTTGTTAATGAGCAGTTCTTC
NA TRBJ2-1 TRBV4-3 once CASSALGGNNEQFF TGCGCCAGCAGCGCCCTCGGAGGCAACAATGAGCAGTTCTTC
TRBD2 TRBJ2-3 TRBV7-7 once CASSQGLAGSDTQYF TGTGCTAGCAGCCAAGGACTAGCGGGAAGTGATACGCAGTATTTT
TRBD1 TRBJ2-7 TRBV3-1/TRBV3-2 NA CASSRETGGDEQYF TGTGCCAGCAGCCGAGAAACAGGGGGCGACGAGCAGTACTTC
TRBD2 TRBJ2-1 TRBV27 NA CASSFRGGALINEQFF TGTGCCAGCAGTTTTCGGGGGGGGGCGCTTATCAATGAGCAGTTCTTC
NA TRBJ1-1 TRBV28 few CASSLPRGSLTEAFF TGTGCCAGCAGTTTACCCCGGGGGTCGTTGACTGAAGCTTTCTTT
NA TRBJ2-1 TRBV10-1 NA CASKGQPLSEFF TGCGCCAGCAAAGGACAGCCCCTATCAGAGTTCTTC
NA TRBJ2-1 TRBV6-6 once CASSPQGSEQFF TGTGCCAGCAGCCCCCAGGGCAGTGAGCAGTTCTTC
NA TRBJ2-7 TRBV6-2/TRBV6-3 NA CASSRLTYEQYF TGTGCCAGCAGTCGTCTTACCTACGAGCAGTACTTC
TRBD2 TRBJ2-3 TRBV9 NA CASSSSSLAGLPSSTDTQYF TGTGCCAGCAGCTCCAGCTCACTAGCGGGTCTTCCCTCTAGCACAGATACGCAGTATTTT
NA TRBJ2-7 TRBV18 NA CASSPRTAVSYEQYF TGTGCCAGCTCACCTAGGACAGCCGTATCCTACGAGCAGTACTTC
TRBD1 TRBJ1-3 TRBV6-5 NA CASSYQGAPGNTIYF TGTGCCAGCAGTTACCAGGGGGCGCCTGGAAACACCATATATTTT
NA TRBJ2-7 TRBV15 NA CATSRDLSRVSYEQYF TGTGCCACCAGCAGAGATCTTTCCAGGGTATCCTACGAGCAGTACTTC
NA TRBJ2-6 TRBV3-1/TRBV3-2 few CASSQAWDISRAGANVLTF TGTGCCAGCAGCCAAGCCTGGGACATCTCTCGTGCTGGGGCCAACGTCCTGACTTTC
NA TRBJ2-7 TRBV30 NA CAWSGFSYEQYF TGTGCCTGGAGCGGGTTCAGCTACGAGCAGTACTTC
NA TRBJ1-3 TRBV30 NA CAWMDRNTIYF TGTGCCTGGATGGACAGAAACACCATATATTTT
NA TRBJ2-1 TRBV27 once CASSTSKGFLSSYNEQFF TGTGCCAGCAGTACAAGTAAGGGGTTTTTAAGCTCCTACAATGAGCAGTTCTTC
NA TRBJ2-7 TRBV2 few CASSENAGTSYYEQYF TGTGCCAGCAGTGAAAATGCCGGGACATCCTACTACGAGCAGTACTTC
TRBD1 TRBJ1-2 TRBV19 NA CASTSPTGMYGYTF TGTGCCAGTACCTCACCGACAGGGATGTATGGCTACACCTTC
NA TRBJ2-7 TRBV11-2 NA CASRTPGGSSYEQYF TGTGCCAGCAGAACGCCCGGGGGTAGCTCCTACGAGCAGTACTTC
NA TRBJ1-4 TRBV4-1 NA CASSQDDQQQATILGEKLFF TGCGCCAGCAGCCAAGATGACCAACAGCAAGCTACCATTCTGGGTGAAAAACTGTTTTTT
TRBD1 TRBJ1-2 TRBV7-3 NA CASSPRQGNYGYTF TGTGCCAGCAGCCCGAGACAGGGCAACTATGGCTACACCTTC
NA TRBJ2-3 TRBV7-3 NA CASSLMGGASTDTQYF TGTGCCAGCAGCTTAATGGGCGGGGCTAGCACAGATACGCAGTATTTT
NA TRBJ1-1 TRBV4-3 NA CASSQDGGPNTEAFF TGCGCCAGCAGCCAAGACGGGGGACCGAACACTGAAGCTTTCTTT
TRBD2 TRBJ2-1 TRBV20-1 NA CSASLPSGGVNEQFF TGCAGTGCTAGTTTGCCTAGCGGGGGGGTCAATGAGCAGTTCTTC
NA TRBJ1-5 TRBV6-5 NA CASSTGQRNQPQHF TGTGCCAGCAGTACCGGACAGCGCAATCAGCCCCAGCATTTT
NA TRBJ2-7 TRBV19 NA CASSAKGLRNEQYF TGTGCCAGTAGTGCCAAGGGGTTGCGGAACGAGCAGTACTTC
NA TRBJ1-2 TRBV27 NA CASSFGRDYYGYTF TGTGCCAGCAGTTTCGGCAGGGATTACTATGGCTACACCTTC
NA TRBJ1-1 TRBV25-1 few CASSETSRAEAFF TGTGCCAGCAGTGAGACCAGCAGGGCTGAAGCTTTCTTT
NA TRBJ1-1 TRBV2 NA CASSVTRRNTEAFF TGTGCCAGCAGTGTGACTCGTAGGAACACTGAAGCTTTCTTT
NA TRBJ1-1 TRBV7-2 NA CASSRGNPGTEAFF TGTGCCAGCAGCAGGGGGAACCCGGGCACTGAAGCTTTCTTT
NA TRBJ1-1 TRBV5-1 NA CASSLGSGAEAFF TGCGCCAGCAGCTTGGGAAGCGGGGCTGAAGCTTTCTTT
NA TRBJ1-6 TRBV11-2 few CASRFVGGNSPLHF TGTGCCAGCAGATTTGTCGGGGGTAATTCACCCCTCCACTTT
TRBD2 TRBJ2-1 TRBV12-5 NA CASGLVLGGRVGEQFF TGTGCTAGTGGTTTGGTACTGGGAGGGAGGGTTGGTGAGCAGTTCTTC
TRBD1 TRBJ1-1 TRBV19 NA CASGPHRGAEAFF TGTGCCAGTGGGCCCCACAGGGGCGCTGAAGCTTTCTTT
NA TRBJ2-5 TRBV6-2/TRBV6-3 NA CASSYSMLIYGTQYF TGTGCCAGCAGTTACTCGATGCTTATTTACGGGACCCAGTACTTC
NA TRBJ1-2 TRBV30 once CAWSTPLSVYGYTF TGTGCCTGGAGTACCCCTTTGAGTGTCTATGGCTACACCTTC
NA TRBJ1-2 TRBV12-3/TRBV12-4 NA CASSPDEAYGYTF TGTGCCAGCAGTCCCGATGAAGCCTATGGCTACACCTTC
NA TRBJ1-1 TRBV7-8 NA CASRFTGTSGPEAFF TGTGCCAGCAGATTTACCGGGACATCCGGCCCTGAAGCTTTCTTT
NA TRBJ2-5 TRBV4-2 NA CASSQGELALETQYF TGTGCCAGCAGCCAAGGAGAACTAGCTCTGGAGACCCAGTACTTC
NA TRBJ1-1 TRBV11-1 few CASSSGGRDTEAFF TGTGCCAGCAGCTCCGGAGGAAGGGACACTGAAGCTTTCTTT
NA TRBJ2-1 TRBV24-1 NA CATSISGANNEQFF TGTGCCACCTCCATTAGCGGAGCTAACAATGAGCAGTTCTTC
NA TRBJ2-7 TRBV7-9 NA CASSSGQRPDEQYF TGTGCCAGCAGCTCCGGACAGAGGCCTGATGAGCAGTACTTC
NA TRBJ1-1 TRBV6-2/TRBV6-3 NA CASSYSSGVGTEAFF TGTGCCAGCAGTTACTCCTCAGGGGTGGGGACTGAAGCTTTCTTT
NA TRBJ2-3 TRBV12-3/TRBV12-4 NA CASSYRDTQYF TGTGCCAGCAGTTACAGGGACACGCAGTATTTT
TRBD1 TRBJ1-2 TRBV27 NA CASSLGRGHGYTF TGTGCCAGCAGTTTAGGCAGGGGGCATGGCTACACCTTC
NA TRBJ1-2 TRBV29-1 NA CSVDPAGTSGYTF TGCAGCGTTGATCCCGCAGGGACAAGTGGCTACACCTTC
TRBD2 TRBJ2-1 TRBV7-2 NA CASSFNPGLAGGTKQFF TGTGCCAGCAGCTTCAACCCCGGACTAGCGGGAGGGACTAAGCAGTTCTTC
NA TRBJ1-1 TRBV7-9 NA CASSAHRSMNTEAFF TGTGCCAGCAGCGCCCACAGGTCCATGAACACTGAAGCTTTCTTT
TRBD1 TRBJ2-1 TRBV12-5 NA CASGHGQGVIRNEQFF TGTGCTAGTGGTCACGGACAGGGGGTAATAAGGAATGAGCAGTTCTTC
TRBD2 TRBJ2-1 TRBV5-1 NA CASSYSGTSIYNEQFF TGCGCCAGCAGCTACTCCGGGACTAGCATTTACAATGAGCAGTTCTTC
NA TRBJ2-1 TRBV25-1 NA CASSPAGEQFF TGTGCCAGCAGCCCCGCAGGCGAGCAGTTCTTC
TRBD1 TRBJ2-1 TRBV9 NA CASSVSGQTWDEQFF TGTGCCAGCAGCGTATCGGGACAGACGTGGGATGAGCAGTTCTTC